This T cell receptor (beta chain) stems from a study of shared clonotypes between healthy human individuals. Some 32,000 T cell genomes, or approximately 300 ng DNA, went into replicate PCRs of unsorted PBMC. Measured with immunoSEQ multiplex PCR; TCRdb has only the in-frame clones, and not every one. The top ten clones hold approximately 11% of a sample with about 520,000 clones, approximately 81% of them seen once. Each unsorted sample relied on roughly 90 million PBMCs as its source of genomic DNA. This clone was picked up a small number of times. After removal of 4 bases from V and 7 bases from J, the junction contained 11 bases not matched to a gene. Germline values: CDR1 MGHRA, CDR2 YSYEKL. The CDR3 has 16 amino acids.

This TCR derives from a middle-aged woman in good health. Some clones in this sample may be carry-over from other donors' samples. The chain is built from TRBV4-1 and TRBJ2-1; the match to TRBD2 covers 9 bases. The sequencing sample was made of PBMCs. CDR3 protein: CASSPLVAGGPNEQFF. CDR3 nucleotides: TGCGCCAGCAGCCCGCTTGTGGCGGGAGGGCCGAATGAGCAGTTCTTC.